The clone carrying this TCR beta chain was counted ten times or more. Its specificity is unknown. The data derive from a study of T cells in Graves' hyperthyroidism and ophthalmopathy. Points from the study as a whole: Blood also contained most expanded thyroid clonotypes above 0.001.

The V and J ends lost 6 bases and 3 bases respectively, with 14 bases between them. CDR3 size: 14 residues. Ophthalmopathy patients all had a Clinical Activity Score of at least 3, a NOSPECS grade of at least 4 and disease under 3 months old. Using over 8.5 ml of fresh peripheral blood, PBMCs were prepared. Amplification of TCR beta CDR3 regions was performed using RNA transcripts as template. The HTBI set primed first-round TCR CDR3 RT-PCR. One entry per CDR3 protein, called by TCRdb with MiXCR from the multiplex PCR reads. The sample yields about 610,000 distinct CDR3 sequences, roughly 14% seen once.

This TCR derives from a woman aged 40-49 years with Graves' ophthalmopathy. V gene TRBV12-3 or TRBV12-4 combines with J gene TRBJ1-1; unclear D gene. The sequenced sample was blood. CDR3 protein: CASSPSDRDTEAFF. The CDR3 DNA reads TGTGCCAGCAGCCCAAGCGACCGGGACACTGAAGCTTTCTTT.